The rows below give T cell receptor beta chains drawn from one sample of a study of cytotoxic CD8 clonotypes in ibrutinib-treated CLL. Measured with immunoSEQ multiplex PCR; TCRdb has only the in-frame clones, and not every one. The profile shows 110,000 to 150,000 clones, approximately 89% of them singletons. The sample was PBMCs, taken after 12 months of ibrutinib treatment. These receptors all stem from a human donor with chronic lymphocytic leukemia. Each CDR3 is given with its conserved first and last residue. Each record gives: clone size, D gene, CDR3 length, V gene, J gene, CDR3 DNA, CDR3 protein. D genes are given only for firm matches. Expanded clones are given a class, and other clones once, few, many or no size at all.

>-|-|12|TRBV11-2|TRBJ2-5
TGTGCCAGCAGCCCTATAGGGGGGACCCAGTACTTC
CASSPIGGTQYF
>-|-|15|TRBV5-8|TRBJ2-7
TGTGCCAGCAGCTTAGTACGGAGCCCCTCCTACGAGCAGTACTTC
CASSLVRSPSYEQYF
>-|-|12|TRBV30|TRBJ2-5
TGTGCCTGGAGTGACGGCCGAGAGACCCAGTACTTC
CAWSDGRETQYF
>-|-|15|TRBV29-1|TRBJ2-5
TGCAGCGTTGAACAGGGACGAAGGGAGCAAGAGACCCAGTACTTC
CSVEQGRREQETQYF
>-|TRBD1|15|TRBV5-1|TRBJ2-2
TGCGCCAGCAGCCCCTGGACAGGGGGGTCCGGGGAGCTGTTTTTT
CASSPWTGGSGELFF
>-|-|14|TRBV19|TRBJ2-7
TGTGCCAGTAGTATAAGACAGGGAGGCTACGAGCAGTACTTC
CASSIRQGGYEQYF
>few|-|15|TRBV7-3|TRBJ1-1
TGTGCCAGCAGCCTAGATGGGCAGGGCGGCTCTGAAGCTTTCTTT
CASSLDGQGGSEAFF
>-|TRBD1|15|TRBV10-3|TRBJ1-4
TGTGCCACTCGGGACAGGGGCGGTTTAAATGAAAAACTGTTTTTT
CATRDRGGLNEKLFF
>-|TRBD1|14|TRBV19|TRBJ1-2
TGTGCCAGTAACCCCGGGACAGGGATAATAGGCTACACCTTC
CASNPGTGIIGYTF
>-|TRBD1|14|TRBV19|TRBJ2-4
TGTGCCAGTAGTACCGACAGGGACGAAAACATTCAGTACTTC
CASSTDRDENIQYF
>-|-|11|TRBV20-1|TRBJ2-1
TGCAGTGTACAGGAGATCGATGAGCAGTTCTTC
CSVQEIDEQFF
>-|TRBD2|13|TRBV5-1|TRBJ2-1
TGCGCCCATCGGACTAGCTCCTACAATGAGCAGTTCTTC
CAHRTSSYNEQFF
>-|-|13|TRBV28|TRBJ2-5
TGTGCCAGCAGTTTACCCAGTTTAGAGACCCAGTACTTC
CASSLPSLETQYF
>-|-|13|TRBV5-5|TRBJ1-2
TGTGCCAGCAGCTTGGGTGGGGCCTATGGCTACACCTTC
CASSLGGAYGYTF
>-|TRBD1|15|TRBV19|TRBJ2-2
TGTGCCAGTAGAAGTTTGACAGGGGCCACCGGGGAGCTGTTTTTT
CASRSLTGATGELFF
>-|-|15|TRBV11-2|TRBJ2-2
TGTGCCAGCAGCACACTAGCAAGTCACACCGGGGAGCTGTTTTTT
CASSTLASHTGELFF
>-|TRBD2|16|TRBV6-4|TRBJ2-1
TGTGCCAGCCCGAGTTGGGCGGGAGGGTTAGGGAATGAGCAGTTCTTC
CASPSWAGGLGNEQFF
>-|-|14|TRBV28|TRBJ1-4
TGTGCCAGCAGTTTGCCTGCAACTAATGAAAAACTGTTTTTT
CASSLPATNEKLFF
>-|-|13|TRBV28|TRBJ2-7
TGTGCCAGCAACGGCAGAAGCTCCTACGAGCAGTACTTC
CASNGRSSYEQYF
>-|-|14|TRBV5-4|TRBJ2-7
TGTGCCAGCAGCTTGGGGGGGAGTACCTACGAGCAGTACTTC
CASSLGGSTYEQYF
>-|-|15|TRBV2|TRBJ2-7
TGTGCCAGCAAATCTAGGGGAGGACCGCCGTGGGAGCAGTACTTC
CASKSRGGPPWEQYF
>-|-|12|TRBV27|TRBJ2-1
TGTGCCAGCAGTCCGGGACCTAATGAGCAGTTCTTC
CASSPGPNEQFF
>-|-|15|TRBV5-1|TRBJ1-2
TGCGCCAGCAGCAACGGGACATCGGCTAACTATGGCTACACCTTC
CASSNGTSANYGYTF
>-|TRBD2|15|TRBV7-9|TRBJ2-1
TGTGCCAGCAGCTTAAGGACTAGCGGTTACAATGAGCAGTTCTTC
CASSLRTSGYNEQFF
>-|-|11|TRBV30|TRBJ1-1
TGTGCCTGGACCGGGCTGGGTGAAGCTTTCTTT
CAWTGLGEAFF
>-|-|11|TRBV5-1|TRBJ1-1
TGCGCCAGCAGCTCCCAGGATGAAGCTTTCTTT
CASSSQDEAFF
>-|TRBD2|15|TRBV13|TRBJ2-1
TGTGCCAGCAGCTCGCGACTAGCGGGCGGCGATGAGCAGTTCTTC
CASSSRLAGGDEQFF
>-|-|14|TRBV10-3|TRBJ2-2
TGTGCCATCAGTGAGCCCTCTCGTGGCGGGGAGCTGTTTTTT
CAISEPSRGGELFF
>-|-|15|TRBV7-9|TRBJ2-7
TGTGCCAGCAGCTTAGACCCGGACTCCCTGTCTTGGCAGTACTTC
CASSLDPDSLSWQYF
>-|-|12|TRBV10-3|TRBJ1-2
TGTGCCATCCAAGGACAGAATTATGGCTACACCTTC
CAIQGQNYGYTF
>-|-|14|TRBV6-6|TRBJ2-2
TGTGCCAGCAGCCCCGAGACAGACACCGGGGAGCTGTTTTTT
CASSPETDTGELFF
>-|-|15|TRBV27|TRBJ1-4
TGTGCCAGCAGTTTATCGATCGCATCCACCGAAAAACTGTTTTTT
CASSLSIASTEKLFF
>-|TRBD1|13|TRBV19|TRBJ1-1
TGTGCCAGTAGAAGAGGGGGCGTCACTGAAGCTTTCTTT
CASRRGGVTEAFF
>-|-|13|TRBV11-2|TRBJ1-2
TGTGCCAGCGCCGAAGGGGGGTCCTACGGCTACACCTTC
CASAEGGSYGYTF